Listed here is a single TCR beta chain. The antigen is undetermined. The record originates from a study of cytomegalovirus exposure and HLA in healthy donors. Germline V gene data show CDR1 as LNHNV and CDR2 as YYDKDF (reference sequence). CDR3 length: 14 residues. V trimming: 5 bases; J trimming: 4 bases; junction bases outside the gene matches: 3. Study-wide results and limits: Researchers reported that a few CMV-associated chains were confirmed in vitro as CMV antigen-specific. Segments of the TCR beta V type were, in most cases, productive about 87% or about 30% of the time in an earlier analysis. Association of a missense DCLRE1C variant with TCR beta V- and J-gene trimming was reported in a later analysis.

The study ran its PCR with 60 Vbeta and 13 Jbeta primers. TCRdb's copy holds only in-frame clones and misses some; the assay was immunoSEQ multiplex PCR. In the table there are about 160,000 clones, 85% of which are singletons. This receptor was obtained from a boy aged 2 to 10 in good health and CMV-seronegative. The gene calls are TRBV15 and TRBJ2-5, with 11 bases lining up with TRBD1. The sample comprised PBMCs. In DNA form, the CDR3 reads TGTGCCACCAGCGAGGGGACAGGGGGAGAGACCCAGTACTTC. Translating it yields CATSEGTGGETQYF.